A selection of T cell receptor beta chains follows, all from one sample in a study of T cells expressing NK-cell markers. Reprocessing the 5' RACE reads, TCRdb reports a single entry for every CDR3 protein and omits DNA. The repertoire table contains about 550,000 distinct CDR3 sequences. Sequenced material: blood T cells: a sorted CD56 or NKG2C T cell subset, CD4+ or CD8+ T cells, or bulk PBMC T cells (not recorded which). Every receptor here comes from a man between 18 and 29 years old in good health. Each CDR3 is given with its conserved first and last residue.

j_call,v_call,cdr3_aa
TRBJ2-2,TRBV5-1,CASSPPGGTGLTGELFF
TRBJ2-1,TRBV5-4,CASSSASGMYNEQFF
TRBJ2-1,TRBV12-3/TRBV12-4,CASRAGTSDRVEQFF
TRBJ2-2,TRBV6-1,CASIGLAGGLTGELFF
TRBJ2-4,TRBV27,CASSYRGGSIQYF
TRBJ2-7,TRBV7-9,CASSLVLGPGEQYF
TRBJ2-1,TRBV28,CASSLSSGGQGGNEQFF
TRBJ2-1,TRBV20-1,CSARGTSGEFF
TRBJ2-3,TRBV5-4,CASTDIAGAVDTQYF
TRBJ2-7,TRBV15,CATSRDISRDIAYEQYF
TRBJ2-1,TRBV27,CASTPGLAKEQFF
TRBJ1-3,TRBV11-2,CASSPRHYSGNTIYF
TRBJ2-1,TRBV12-3/TRBV12-4,CASRTATGEQFF
TRBJ2-1,TRBV4-1,CASSSTQMQFF
TRBJ2-3,TRBV6-2/TRBV6-3,CASTDHDRDTDTQYF
TRBJ1-1,TRBV12-3/TRBV12-4,CASRQGVENTEAFF
TRBJ2-1,TRBV12-3/TRBV12-4,CASSLVSGREIF
TRBJ2-3,TRBV7-9,CASSLKQDSDTQYF
TRBJ2-2,TRBV12-3/TRBV12-4,CASTKTSGVGELFF
TRBJ2-2,TRBV20-1,CSAKPSIGHGGNGELFF
TRBJ1-2,TRBV9,CASSGSPGLGYTF
TRBJ1-2,TRBV6-5,CASSSGNNYGYTF
TRBJ2-5,TRBV4-2,CASSQMRGLLETQYF
TRBJ2-4,TRBV12-3/TRBV12-4,CASSLYLSGIAKNIQYF
TRBJ2-1,TRBV25-1,CASSDLAALEYNEQFF
TRBJ1-3,TRBV7-2,CASSLGSTPGNTIYF
TRBJ2-1,TRBV12-3/TRBV12-4,CASTLPSSYNEQFF
TRBJ2-1,TRBV12-3/TRBV12-4,CASSFLAGGPSYNEQFF
TRBJ2-2,TRBV5-1,CASSSGGQGLRELFF
TRBJ2-3,TRBV28,CASSRSKPTRTITDTQYF
TRBJ2-1,TRBV7-2,CASSLAIAEHGEQFF
TRBJ2-1,TRBV11-2,CASSFPRLAGGPRSYNEQFF
TRBJ1-2,TRBV4-1,CASSQDRSRGYGYTF